Shown below are 15 T cell receptor beta chains from a single sample sequenced in a study of blood T cell repertoires in COVID-19 (dated by TCRdb to 2018 to 2020). Receptor amplification or capture employed the immunoSEQ multiplex PCR assay. The clones in this table, taken by TCRdb from immuneACCESS, are in-frame only. Not every clone is retained; where verified, under half of the shortfall comes from an unresolved V gene, and the cause of the rest is unknown. Present in this sample are some 120,000 clones, roughly 72% of which were seen just once. The ten largest clones capture 6% of the sample. Sequences were obtained from peripheral blood. These receptors were collected from a man older than 75 with COVID-19, enrolled during active disease.

The J gene is TRBJ2-7, the V gene TRBV10-2; D possibly corresponds to TRBD2 (5 bases). CDR3 size: 14 residues. Between the trimmed V and J ends, which lost 2 bases and 9 bases, there was a span of 17 bases. CDR1 is WSHSY and CDR2 is SAAADI in the germline V gene. CDR3 DNA sequence: TGCGCCAGCAGTGAGCCTTGGACTGCCTTTACGCAGTACTTC. Translated: CASSEPWTAFTQYF.

V usage is TRBV6-2 or TRBV6-3 and J usage is TRBJ2-3, with D unresolved. This CDR3 contains 13 residues. The ends were cut back, 2 bases at V and 4 bases at J, with 7 bases in the middle. Per germline, CDR1 MNHEY and CDR2 SVGEGT. Written as DNA, the CDR3 is TGTGCCAGCAGTTACCTACGAGCAGATACGCAGTATTTT. This translates into CASSYLRADTQYF.

This chain's CDR3 is CASSPQGLDYGYTF. DNA of the CDR3: TGTGCCAGCAGCCCTCAGGGGTTGGACTATGGCTACACCTTC. The rearrangement uses TRBV2 and TRBJ1-2; a possible D gene is TRBD1 (6 bases). This CDR3 has 14 residues. The ends were cut back, 6 bases at V and 3 bases at J, with 14 bases in the middle. Germline CDR1 SNHLY, CDR2 FYNNEI. Full variable domain (rest looked up from reference TRBV2 and TRBJ1-2): EPEVTQTPSHQVTQMGQEVILRCVPISNHLYFYWYRQILGQKVEFLVSFYNNEISEKSEIFDDQFSVERPDGSNFTLKIRSTKLEDSAMYFCASSPQGLDYGYTFGSGTRLTVV.

The V and J genes are TRBV29-1 and TRBJ1-1, with D perhaps matching TRBD1 (5 bases). Germline loops: CDR1 SQVTM, CDR2 ANQGSEA. This CDR3 comprises 12 residues. Trimming stripped 7 bases from V and 5 bases from J, with 14 bases between. DNA of the CDR3: TGCAGCGGGTCTCTGGGGGGAACTGAAGCTTTCTTT. Protein: CSGSLGGTEAFF.

This rearrangement joins TRBV25-1 to TRBJ2-1; the match to TRBD2 covers 11 bases. Trimming cost V 5 bases and J 4 bases; bases outside gene matches: 10. CDR1 MGHDK and CDR2 SYGVNS come from the germline V gene. There are 17 residues in the CDR3. CDR3 residues: CASSTGRTSGFYNEQFF. As DNA, the CDR3 is TGTGCCAGCAGTACCGGCCGGACTAGCGGGTTTTACAATGAGCAGTTCTTC.

This clone was seen only a few times. For the CDR3, the DNA is TGTGCCAGCAGGACGCGAGCGGGAGGAGTCTACGAGCAGTACTTC. Protein product: CASRTRAGGVYEQYF. This chain connects TRBV7-2 to TRBJ2-7; 9 bases are shared with TRBD2. CDR1 and CDR2 from the germline V gene are SGHTA and FQGNSA. The CDR3 runs 15 residues. V was clipped by 6 bases and J by 3 bases; unmatched bases: 9.

CDR3 sequence: CASSSTGVGGYTF. The CDR3 coding sequence is TGTGCCAGCAGTTCGACAGGTGTAGGCGGCTACACCTTC. The chain uses TRBV12-3 or TRBV12-4 and TRBJ1-2, with D perhaps TRBD1 (6 bases). The CDR3 consists of 13 residues. The ends were cut back, 4 bases at V and 8 bases at J, with 14 bases in the middle.

The rearrangement joins TRBV5-1 to TRBJ2-3; D not resolved. Deletions cut 0 bases from V and 6 bases from J, with 5 bases between. In germline, CDR1 is SGHRS, CDR2 YFSETQ. The length of the CDR3 is 12 residues. For the CDR3, the DNA is TGCGCCAGCAGCTTGGTGAGGGATACGCAGTATTTT. This translates into CASSLVRDTQYF. Drawing the rest from reference TRBV5-1 and TRBJ2-3, the complete variable domain is KAGVTQTPRYLIKTRGQQVTLSCSPISGHRSVSWYQQTPGQGLQFLFEYFSETQRNKGNFPGRFSGRQFSNSRSEMNVSTLELGDSALYLCASSLVRDTQYFGPGTRLTVL.

The chain combines TRBV7-9 with TRBJ2-3, with 9 bases matching TRBD2. The CDR3 spans 15 residues. CDR1 and CDR2 from the germline V gene are SEHNR and FQNEAQ (reference sequence). The V gene end was trimmed by 3 bases and the J gene end by 2 bases; junction bases not matched to a gene: 3. CDR3 region: CASSLTSGNTDTQYF. In nucleotides, the CDR3 is TGTGCCAGCAGCTTGACTAGCGGAAACACAGATACGCAGTATTTT. Complete variable domain (other parts from reference TRBV7-9 and TRBJ2-3): DTGVSQNPRHKITKRGQNVTFRCDPISEHNRLYWYRQTLGQGPEFLTYFQNEAQLEKSRLLSDRFSAERPKGSFSTLEIQRTEQGDSAMYLCASSLTSGNTDTQYFGPGTRLTVL.

The table lists this clone with a few counts. The V call is TRBV28, the J call TRBJ2-3; 10 nucleotides align to TRBD2. Germline-derived CDR1 and CDR2 are MDHEN and SYDVKM. J gave up 6 bases and V 7 bases, and 7 bases lay outside the gene matches. The CDR3 spans 14 residues. The CDR3 loop is CASKAGGARDTQYF. The CDR3 nucleotides read TGTGCCAGCAAAGCGGGAGGGGCTCGGGATACGCAGTATTTT.

The V gene is TRBV19, the J gene TRBJ2-3, with 10 bases lining up with TRBD1. Germline CDR1 reads LNHDA; CDR2 reads SQIVND (reference sequence). J gave up 2 bases and V 3 bases, and 5 bases lay outside the gene matches. CDR3 length equals 16 residues. The CDR3 nucleotides read TGTGCCAGTAGTATCCGGACAGGGGGAGTCACAGATACGCAGTATTTT. This encodes CASSIRTGGVTDTQYF.

This clone was counted only a few times. This sequence joins TRBV7-2 and TRBJ1-2; tentative D call: TRBD1 (6 bases). CDR1 is SGHTA and CDR2 is FQGNSA in the germline V gene. The CDR3 sequence is 16 residues long. With 5 bases removed from V and 6 bases from J, the gap between germline ends came to 22 bases. Written as DNA, the CDR3 is TGTGCCAGCAGCCCCATGCTGCGCGGAGGGGGGGATGGCTACACCTTC. Amino acids: CASSPMLRGGGDGYTF.

The chain carries TRBV5-6 and TRBJ1-4, with 7 bases lining up with TRBD1. The germline gives CDR1 SGHDT, CDR2 YYEEEE. V dropped 2 bases and J dropped 4; count of bases not matched to a gene: 8. The CDR3 is made up of 16 amino acids. The CDR3 bases are TGTGCCAGCAGCTTTGACAGGGAAACTTATAATGAAAAACTGTTTTTT. As protein: CASSFDRETYNEKLFF.

The CDR3: CASSLGGTAYPTGELFF. CDR3 DNA sequence: TGTGCCAGCAGCTTAGGGGGGACAGCGTATCCCACCGGGGAGCTGTTTTTT. The V gene is TRBV11-2, the J gene TRBJ2-2; 7 bases map to TRBD1. CDR1 SGHAT and CDR2 FQNNGV come from the germline V gene. The CDR3 totals 17 residues. V lost 1 base and J lost 4; bases outside the gene matches: 9.

The rearrangement links TRBV7-3 to TRBJ2-7, with D uncertain. This CDR3 contains 11 residues. In germline, CDR1 is SGHTA, CDR2 FQGTGA. The chain's CDR3 is CVGGAPYEQYF. The DNA for the CDR3 is TGTGTCGGCGGTGCTCCCTACGAGCAGTACTTC.